This is a list of T cell receptor beta chains from one sample in a study of molecular identifiers for immune sequencing clone quantification. TCRdb reprocessed the PCR reads via MiXCR and lists one record per CDR3 protein. This table holds tens of thousands of distinct CDR3 sequences, 15% to 20% found once. Specimen: naive CD8+ T cells from blood, with Jurkat cell RNA spiked in. These receptors all come from a human donor in good health. Some libraries in this study had Jurkat cell RNA spiked in. The CDR3 runs from the conserved cysteine through the conserved F or W. The D gene is left open where the match is weak. Clone size is not always given. Where it is, it says once, few, many or a class for expanded clones.

D gene,V gene,J gene,clone size,CDR3 DNA,CDR3 protein
TRBD2,TRBV12-3/TRBV12-4,TRBJ2-1,many,TGTGCCAGCAGTCCCCTAACTAGCGGGACCCTCAATGAGCAGTTCTTC,CASSPLTSGTLNEQFF
-,TRBV27,TRBJ2-2,many,TGTGCCAGCAGTTTCACGAACACCGGGGAGCTGTTTTTT,CASSFTNTGELFF
-,TRBV2,TRBJ1-2,many,TGTGCCAGCAGTGACGGGATCTACTATGGCTACACCTTC,CASSDGIYYGYTF
TRBD2,TRBV30,TRBJ2-7,many,TGTGCCTGGATTTCAGCGGGAAACTACGAGCAGTACTTC,CAWISAGNYEQYF
-,TRBV12-3/TRBV12-4,TRBJ2-1,few,TGTGCCAGCACCCCAGGGGCCAATGAGCAGTTCTTC,CASTPGANEQFF
TRBD2,TRBV7-8,TRBJ2-3,many,TGTGCCAGCAGCCCACGGCGGGAGGGCCGCGGGGAGAGCACAGATACGCAGTATTTT,CASSPRREGRGESTDTQYF
-,TRBV7-2,TRBJ2-1,many,TGTGCCAGCAGCTGGATACCACAGGTCACCTACAATGAGCAGTTCTTC,CASSWIPQVTYNEQFF
-,TRBV5-4,TRBJ2-7,-,TGTGCCAGCAGCTTGGAACGGGCCGAGCAGTACTTC,CASSLERAEQYF
TRBD2,TRBV3-1,TRBJ2-3,many,TGTGCCAGCAGCCAAGCCCTAGCGGGAGAGAGCACAGATACGCAGTATTTT,CASSQALAGESTDTQYF
-,TRBV3-1,TRBJ2-7,many,TGTGCCAGCAGCCACCTTGTGGTCCCTGGCTACGAGCAGTACTTC,CASSHLVVPGYEQYF
TRBD2,TRBV3-1,TRBJ2-2,many,TGTGCCAGCAGCCCTCTGGGGAGGGGCACCGGGGAGCTGTTTTTT,CASSPLGRGTGELFF
-,TRBV6-4,TRBJ2-3,many,TGTGCCAGCAGCGCGGAAGTGGGAGATACGCAGTATTTT,CASSAEVGDTQYF
TRBD1,TRBV27,TRBJ2-7,many,TGTGCCAGCAGTTTAACCGGGACAGGGGCGGGGGAGCAGTACTTC,CASSLTGTGAGEQYF
-,TRBV27,TRBJ2-7,few,TGTGCCAGCAGTACCCTACCTCGCCAGGGTTTAGGCGAGCAGTACTTC,CASSTLPRQGLGEQYF
-,TRBV29-1,TRBJ1-2,many,TGCAGCGTTGAAGGGTCGGATTATGGCTACACCTTC,CSVEGSDYGYTF
-,TRBV7-2,TRBJ2-5,many,TGTGCCAGCAGCTTAAGTCTTGGGCGGTATGTTCAAGAGACCCAGTACTTC,CASSLSLGRYVQETQYF
TRBD1,TRBV11-2,TRBJ1-5,few,TGTGCCAGCAGCTCGCGACAGGGGGCTCAGCCCCAGCATTTT,CASSSRQGAQPQHF
-,TRBV6-2/TRBV6-3,TRBJ2-3,many,TGTGCCAGCAGTTATCCTCCAGATACGCAGTATTTT,CASSYPPDTQYF
-,TRBV6-2/TRBV6-3,TRBJ1-1,many,TGTGCCAGCAGTTACTATGCACCGAACACTGAAGCTTTCTTT,CASSYYAPNTEAFF
TRBD2,TRBV4-3,TRBJ2-7,-,TGCGCCAGCAGCCAAGATGTAGCGGGAGATCCCTACGAGCAGTACTTC,CASSQDVAGDPYEQYF
TRBD2,TRBV6-2/TRBV6-3,TRBJ2-2,few,TGTGCCAGCAGGCGGACTAGATTAAGCGGGGAGCTGTTTTTT,CASRRTRLSGELFF
TRBD2,TRBV4-1,TRBJ2-7,-,TGCGCCAGCAGCCATCGGTGGGGGGAACTAGCGGGAGGTACCGAGCCCTCCTACGAGCAGTACTTC,CASSHRWGELAGGTEPSYEQYF
-,TRBV11-3,TRBJ1-1,-,TGTACCAGCAGCGCCGACCAGAATGAAGCTTTCTTT,CTSSADQNEAFF
-,TRBV9,TRBJ2-7,-,TGTGCCAGCAGCGTGTACGCCCTGTCCTACGAGCAGTACTTC,CASSVYALSYEQYF
-,TRBV7-6,TRBJ2-7,few,TGTGCCAGCAGCTTGCGCGGAAGCCCCTACGAGCAGTACTTC,CASSLRGSPYEQYF
-,TRBV3-1,TRBJ2-1,few,TGTGCCAGCAGCCCTGGGAGCAGCGAGGGGCGCTGGGAGCAGTTCTTC,CASSPGSSEGRWEQFF
-,TRBV7-2,TRBJ1-5,few,TGTGCCAGCAGCTTAGGCATGACGGTGTATAGCAATCAGCCCCAGCATTTT,CASSLGMTVYSNQPQHF
TRBD2,TRBV7-8,TRBJ2-3,many,TGTGCCAGCAGCTTAGGGCTAGCGGGAGGAACAGATACGCAGTATTTT,CASSLGLAGGTDTQYF
TRBD2,TRBV7-9,TRBJ2-1,-,TGTGCCAGCAGCTTGCTGGCTAGCGGGAGCATCCCGAATGGGCAGTTCTTC,CASSLLASGSIPNGQFF
-,TRBV7-2,TRBJ2-1,many,TGTGCCAGCAGCTTAGCGGGAGTAGAATTCGGTAATGAGCAGTTCTTC,CASSLAGVEFGNEQFF
-,TRBV7-9,TRBJ1-4,many,TGTGCCAGCAGCTTATATCAGGGATCTAATGAAAAACTGTTTTTT,CASSLYQGSNEKLFF